This T cell receptor (beta chain) was sequenced during a study of T cell responses to AZD1222 COVID-19 vaccine (dated by TCRdb to the early 2020s). Turning to the overall study: Because spike-specific TCR depth and breadth did not differ between the two schedules, AZD1222 recipients who got a second dose at roughly 4 weeks were pooled with those who got a second dose at roughly 12 weeks. TCR sequencing was performed for roughly 240 trial participants, of whom around 200 were given two doses of AZD1222 and around 25 were given two doses of MenACWY control vaccine. Trial participants were enrolled into age subgroups of 18-55, 56-69 and 70-plus years, which contained around 150, 28 and 57 TCR-sequenced participants, respectively. Summary of the overall study and its limitations: Because no day 14 peak-response samples were available, repertoires were characterized only after the peak T cell response. Participants were mostly white British, with more females than males. The authors suggested clonal diversity may have been underestimated. Only 5 to 7 AZD1222 recipients were SARS-CoV-2 seropositive at baseline, limiting conclusions about previously exposed vaccinees. Reportedly, close to half of the unique spike-specific TCRs recognized epitopes lying outside the regions that are mutated in the B.1.351 and B.1.1.7 variants. The vaccine-associated CD4 TCRs covered the entire spike protein, and the dominant responses fell in regions 160-218 and 743-854. After two AZD1222 doses, both the breadth and the depth of spike-specific TCRs were significantly higher than at day 0 and than in MenACWY recipients. In the small 56-69-year group, the increase in depth fell short of significance, most likely because of low power.

The time point label, as the study defines it: baseline before first vaccination. Vaccinee samples were obtained from the UK trials COV001 and COV002, which included a single-blind randomized controlled phase 2/3 trial of AZD1222 (ChAdOx1 nCoV-19) in healthy adults. Trial participant PBMC samples were collected at day 0 and day 28 after the second dose for TCRbeta chain sequencing. To note about this clone: The antigen it binds to is not known. Qualities for individual bases were not recorded, and no much larger clone is one base off.

The CDR3 regions of human TCRbeta chains were analyzed by immunosequencing. Turning to the authors' computational methods: TCRs in the repertoires were compared against a reference library of SARS-CoV-2-specific TCRs that had been generated with the MIRA antigen-specificity platform. Breadth was defined as the fraction of unique TCRs that were SARS-CoV-2-associated. Depth was defined as the fraction of total T cells that were SARS-CoV-2-associated. Each spike-specific TCR was assigned to its reactive spike region and to a CD4 or CD8 class using the MIRA data. Log10-transformed breadth and depth values were compared by one-way ANOVA with Sidak's multiple comparisons tests. The table comes from immuneACCESS by way of TCRdb, which keeps in-frame sequences with V and J called. Part of the clones is missing from these tables; in studies checked, under half for an unresolved V gene and the rest for unknown reasons. V and J calls and clone size come straight from that table; D and trimming were deduced from the DNA. The sample table contains roughly 70,000 clones; only one count was recorded for roughly 80% of them. The ten largest clones add up to under 6% of the sample.

From the cysteine through the phenylalanine, the CDR3 covers 14 amino acids. The entry retains the CDR3 DNA only, 42 bases that are in frame from base 1. CDR1 and CDR2 are drawn from the germline V gene: KGHSH, LQKENI. The germline V end is reduced by 4 bases and the J end by 3 bases; junction bases left unmatched: 5. The chain uses TRBV18 and TRBJ1-1, and TRBD1 aligns with 7 junction nucleotides. Sequences were derived from peripheral blood, sampled on day 0 of AZD1222 vaccination. This receptor was obtained from an adult in good health. Here is the DNA: TGTGCCAGCTCACGGCAGGGGGAGGACACTGAAGCTTTCTTT. The translation is CASSRQGEDTEAFF.